The source of this T cell receptor (beta chain) is a study of T cell responses to AZD1222 COVID-19 vaccine. Whole-study results and caveats: Clonal diversity may have been underestimated, and the donors were mostly white British, with more females than males. Unmutated variant regions are reportedly targeted by nearly half of spike-specific TCRs. Breadth and depth of Spike-specific TCRs rose after two AZD1222 doses.

This clone was found once. Its antigen remains unidentified. Measured with immunoSEQ multiplex PCR; TCRdb has only the in-frame clones, and not every one. Of roughly 140,000 clones listed, about 92% are singletons. CDR1 and CDR2 (germline): SEHNR, FQNEAQ (reference sequence). The V and J ends lost 4 bases and 1 base, in that order; junction bases with no gene match: 5. The CDR3 runs to 17 residues. The clonotype was recovered from an adult in good health. The material sequenced was peripheral blood, taken on day 0 of AZD1222 vaccination. The chain recombines TRBV7-9 with TRBJ2-3; TRBD2 agrees at 13 bases. The CDR3 protein is CASSSMGTSGGTDTQYF. CDR3 sequence (DNA): TGTGCCAGCAGCTCAATGGGGACTAGCGGGGGCACAGATACGCAGTATTTT.